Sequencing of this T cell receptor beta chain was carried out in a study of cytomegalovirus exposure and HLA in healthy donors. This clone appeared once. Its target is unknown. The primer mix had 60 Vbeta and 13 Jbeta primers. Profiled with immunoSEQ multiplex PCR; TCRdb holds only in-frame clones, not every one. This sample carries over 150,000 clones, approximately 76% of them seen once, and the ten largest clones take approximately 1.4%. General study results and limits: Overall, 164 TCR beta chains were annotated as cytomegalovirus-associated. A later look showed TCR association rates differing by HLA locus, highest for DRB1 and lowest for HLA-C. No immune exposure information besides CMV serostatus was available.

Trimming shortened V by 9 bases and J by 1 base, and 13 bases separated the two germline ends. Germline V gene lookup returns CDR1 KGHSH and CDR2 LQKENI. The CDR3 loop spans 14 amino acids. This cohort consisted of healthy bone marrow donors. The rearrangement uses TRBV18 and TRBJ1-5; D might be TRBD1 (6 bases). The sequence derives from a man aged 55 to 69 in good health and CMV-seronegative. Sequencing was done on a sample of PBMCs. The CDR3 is CASPTGFSNQPQHF. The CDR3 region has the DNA TGTGCCAGTCCAACAGGGTTCAGCAATCAGCCCCAGCATTTT.